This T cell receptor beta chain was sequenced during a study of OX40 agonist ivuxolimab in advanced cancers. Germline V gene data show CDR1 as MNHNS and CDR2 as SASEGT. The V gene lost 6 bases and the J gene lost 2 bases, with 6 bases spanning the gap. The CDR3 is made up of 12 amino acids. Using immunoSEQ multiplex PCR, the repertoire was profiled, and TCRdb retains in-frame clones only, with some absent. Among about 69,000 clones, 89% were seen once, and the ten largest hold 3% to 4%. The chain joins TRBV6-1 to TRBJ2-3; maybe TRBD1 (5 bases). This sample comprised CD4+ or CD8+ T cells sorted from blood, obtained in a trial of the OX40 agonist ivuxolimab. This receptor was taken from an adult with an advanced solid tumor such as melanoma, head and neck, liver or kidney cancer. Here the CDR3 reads CASRGVTDTQYF. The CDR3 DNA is TGTGCCAGCAGAGGGGTCACAGATACGCAGTATTTT.